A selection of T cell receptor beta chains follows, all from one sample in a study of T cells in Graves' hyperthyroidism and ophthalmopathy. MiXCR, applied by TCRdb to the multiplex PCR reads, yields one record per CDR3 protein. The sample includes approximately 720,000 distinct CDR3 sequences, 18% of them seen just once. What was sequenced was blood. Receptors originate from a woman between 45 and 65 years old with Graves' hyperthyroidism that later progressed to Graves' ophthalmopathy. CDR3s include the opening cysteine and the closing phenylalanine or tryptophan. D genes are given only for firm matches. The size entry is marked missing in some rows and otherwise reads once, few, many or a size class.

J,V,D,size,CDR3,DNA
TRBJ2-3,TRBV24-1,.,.,CATSDSRRGTDTQYF,TGTGCCACCAGTGATTCACGACGGGGCACAGATACGCAGTATTTT
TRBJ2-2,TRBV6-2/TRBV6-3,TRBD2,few,CASSYVLTSGTGELFF,TGTGCCAGCAGTTACGTTCTCACTAGCGGCACCGGGGAGCTGTTTTTT
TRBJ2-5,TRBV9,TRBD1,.,CASSLRTGWKETQYF,TGTGCCAGCAGCCTAAGGACAGGATGGAAAGAGACCCAGTACTTC
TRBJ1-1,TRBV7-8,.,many,CASSFQGRLNTEAFF,TGTGCCAGCAGCTTTCAAGGCAGGCTGAACACTGAAGCTTTCTTT
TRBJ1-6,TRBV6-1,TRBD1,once,CASSAFRDRNSPLHF,TGTGCCAGCAGTGCTTTCCGGGACAGAAATTCACCCCTCCACTTT
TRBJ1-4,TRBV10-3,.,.,CAIKTENEKLFF,TGTGCCATCAAGACAGAGAATGAAAAACTGTTTTTT
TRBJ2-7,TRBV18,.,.,CASSPAGRGYEQYF,TGTGCCAGCTCACCTGCGGGCAGGGGTTACGAGCAGTACTTC
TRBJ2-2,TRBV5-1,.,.,CASSSPANTGELFF,TGCGCCAGCAGCTCACCCGCTAACACCGGGGAGCTGTTTTTT
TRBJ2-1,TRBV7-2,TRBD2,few,CASSRRSGGAPSYNEQFF,TGTGCCAGCAGCCGCCGGAGCGGGGGGGCTCCCTCCTACAATGAGCAGTTCTTC
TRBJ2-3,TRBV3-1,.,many,CASSQDLSSQNTDTQYF,TGTGCCAGCAGCCAAGATTTGTCGAGTCAGAACACAGATACGCAGTATTTT
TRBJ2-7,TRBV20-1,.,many,CSASEDSHEQYF,TGCAGTGCTAGTGAGGACAGTCACGAGCAGTACTTC
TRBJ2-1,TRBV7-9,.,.,CASSPANGREVGEQFF,TGTGCCAGCAGCCCCGCTAACGGGCGGGAAGTCGGTGAGCAGTTCTTC
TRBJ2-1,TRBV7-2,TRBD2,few,CASSTTSGSFAGSYNEQFF,TGTGCCAGCAGCACGACTAGCGGGAGTTTCGCGGGCTCCTACAATGAGCAGTTCTTC
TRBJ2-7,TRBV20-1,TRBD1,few,CSALKTGPSYEQYF,TGCAGTGCCCTAAAGACAGGGCCATCCTACGAGCAGTACTTC
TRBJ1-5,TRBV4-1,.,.,CASSQDGGRVGQPQHF,TGCGCCAGCAGCCAAGATGGTGGCAGGGTCGGTCAGCCCCAGCATTTT